These 24 T cell receptor beta chains came from one sample sequenced in a study of cytomegalovirus exposure and HLA in healthy donors. The study ran its PCR with 60 Vbeta and 13 Jbeta primers. Profiling relied on immunoSEQ multiplex PCR, and the TCRdb table lists in-frame clones only, not all of them. Among some 180,000 clones listed, about 80% were seen once. The sequenced sample was PBMCs. The receptors were gathered from a man between 40 and 49 years old in good health and CMV-seronegative.

This clone showed up just a few times. This chain uses TRBV28 with TRBJ2-5; D might be TRBD1 (7 bases). Per germline, CDR1 MDHEN and CDR2 SYDVKM. CDR3 length: 14 amino acids. The germline V and J ends were trimmed by 4 bases and 14 bases, with 23 bases remaining between them. The CDR3: CASSSGGKAWAPYF. The DNA for the CDR3 is TGTGCCAGCAGTTCAGGGGGGAAGGCCTGGGCTCCTTACTTC.

Details on this clone: One end of the junction fails to match germline, which may point to a read error. The chain carries TRBV6-4 and TRBJ2-3, with 8 bases lining up with TRBD1. Germline CDR1 is MRHNA and CDR2 is SNTAGT. This CDR3 has 9 amino acids. For the CDR3, the DNA is TGTGCCAGCAGTGGGACAGGGAATTTT. Translation gives CASSGTGNF.

The V gene is TRBV6-5, the J gene TRBJ1-3, with D unclear. Germline V lookup: CDR1 MNHEY, CDR2 SVGAGI. This CDR3 region has 15 residues. Deletions cut 0 bases from V and 4 bases from J, with 10 bases between. For the CDR3, the DNA is TGTGCCAGCAGTTACTCGATAGCACGAGGAAACACCATATATTTT. Translation gives CASSYSIARGNTIYF.

The rearrangement joins TRBV30 to TRBJ2-7, with 8 bases that match TRBD2. The CDR3 consists of 13 residues. Per the germline V gene, CDR1 is GTSNPN and CDR2 is SVGIG (reference sequence). J was trimmed by 2 bases and V by 3 bases; bases with no gene match: 3. CDR3 DNA sequence: TGTGCCTGGAGGCGCGGGGGGCCCTACGAGCAGTACTTC. Translation gives CAWRRGGPYEQYF. Together with reference TRBV30 and TRBJ2-7, the CDR3 gives the full variable domain: SQTIHQWPATLVQPVGSPLSLECTVEGTSNPNLYWYRQAAGRGLQLLFYSVGIGQISSEVPQNLSASRPQDRQFILSSKKLLLSDSGFYLCAWRRGGPYEQYFGPGTRLTVT.

The chain recombines TRBV13 with TRBJ2-3, with a possible D match to TRBD2 (6 bases). The germline V gene encodes CDR1 PRHDT and CDR2 FYEKMQ (reference sequence). V lost 5 bases and J 4 bases, leaving 13 bases between the germline ends. The CDR3 consists of 14 residues. The CDR3 nucleotides are TGTGCCAGCAGCCTAAGGGAGGTCGCAGATACGCAGTATTTT. Translating it yields CASSLREVADTQYF.

The chain couples TRBV6-6 to TRBJ2-7; D is possibly TRBD1 (5 bases). The CDR3 is 16 residues long. Between the trimmed V and J ends, which lost 2 bases and 0 bases, there was a span of 14 bases. Germline V lookup: CDR1 MNHNY, CDR2 SVGAGI (reference sequence). In DNA form, the CDR3 reads TGTGCCAGCAGTTACCAGAAGGGGCTCCACTCCTACGAGCAGTACTTC. This codes for CASSYQKGLHSYEQYF.

This clone occurred a few times. The chain recombines TRBV30 with TRBJ2-5; 8 nucleotides line up with TRBD2. The CDR3 extends over 14 amino acids. CDR1 is GTSNPN, CDR2 SVGIG, per germline (reference sequence). V lost 5 bases, J lost 2 bases, and 7 bases stayed unmatched. In DNA form, the CDR3 reads TGTGCCTGGGAAGGTAGCGGGATTCAAGAGACCCAGTACTTC. This gives the protein CAWEGSGIQETQYF.

This rearrangement joins TRBV6-1 to TRBJ2-1; 7 bases line up with TRBD2. CDR3 size: 14 residues. V lost 6 bases, J lost 7 bases, and 9 bases stayed unmatched. The germline V gene has CDR1 MNHNS and CDR2 SASEGT. The CDR3, as DNA: TGTGCCAGCAGGTTACGACTAGCAAGGAATGAGCAGTTCTTC. Translation gives CASRLRLARNEQFF.

In this sample, this clone turned up a few times. The chain carries TRBV7-6 and TRBJ1-3; D perhaps matches TRBD1 (6 bases). This CDR3 is built from 20 residues. The ends were cut back, 5 bases at V and 4 bases at J, with 30 bases in the middle. Germline V CDR1 and CDR2: SGHVS, FNYEAQ. DNA of the CDR3: TGTGCCAGCAGCCCTAGGGGGATACAGGGCTGGGACACTTACGGAAACACCATATATTTT. Encoded protein: CASSPRGIQGWDTYGNTIYF.

The CDR3 sequence: CASSPKFGGEKLFF. The CDR3 DNA reads as TGTGCCAGCAGTCCCAAGTTTGGGGGCGAAAAACTGTTTTTT. This chain links TRBV27 with TRBJ1-4, with a possible D match to TRBD1 (6 bases). Trimming pared 5 bases from V and 8 bases from J, leaving 15 bases between. From germline, CDR1 is MNHEY and CDR2 SMNVEV (reference sequence). The CDR3 has 14 residues.

This CDR3 reads CASSLPVRGASSGNTIYF. As DNA, the CDR3 is TGTGCCAGCAGCCTCCCGGTCCGGGGGGCGAGCTCTGGAAACACCATATATTTT. This sequence joins TRBV5-6 and TRBJ1-3, with a weak D call TRBD1 (6 bases). The germline V gene has CDR1 SGHDT and CDR2 YYEEEE. Trimming took 4 bases from V and 0 from J, leaving 20 bases between them. The CDR3 is made up of 18 amino acids.

Only one count was recorded for this clone. The chain combines TRBV29-1 with TRBJ1-2, with 9 bases aligning to TRBD1. There are 17 residues in the CDR3. The junction had 17 bases not matched to a gene; V was cut back by 3 bases and J by 6 bases. Germline CDR1 SQVTM, CDR2 ANQGSEA. CDR3 bases: TGCAGCGTTGAGGGAGAACAGGGGGCCCTTGCCGGAAATGGCTACACCTTC. Residues: CSVEGEQGALAGNGYTF. Full variable domain (rest looked up from reference TRBV29-1 and TRBJ1-2): SAVISQKPSRDICQRGTSLTIQCQVDSQVTMMFWYRQQPGQSLTLIATANQGSEATYESGFVIDKFPISRPNLTFSTLTVSNMSPEDSSIYLCSVEGEQGALAGNGYTFGSGTRLTVV.

In this sample, this clone turned up once. One junction end does not reproduce the germline sequence, and a read error may be involved. The chain combines TRBV7-7 with TRBJ2-3, with no clear D. The CDR3 covers 15 residues. The V gene's germline CDR1 is SSHAT and CDR2 FNYEAQ (reference sequence). The CDR3 DNA sequence: TGTGCTAGCAGCTTAAATTCGTTAAACACAGATACGCAGTATTTT. Protein sequence: CASSLNSLNTDTQYF.

The V call is TRBV27, the J call TRBJ2-7; the match to TRBD2 covers 12 bases. Per the germline V gene, CDR1 is MNHEY and CDR2 is SMNVEV (reference sequence). Trimming removed 6 bases from V and 2 bases from J; junction bases left unmatched: 2. This CDR3 comprises 14 residues. The CDR3 region has the DNA TGTGCCAGCAGGACTAGCGGGGGTGCCTACGAGCAGTACTTC. Its protein product is CASRTSGGAYEQYF.

For this clone: An end of the junction differs from the germline gene, which may be a read error. This CDR3 is CASSRKGANRSGANVLTF. In nucleotides, the CDR3 is TGTGCCTCCAGCCGAAAGGGGGCCAATAGAAGTGGGGCCAACGTCCTGACTTTC. The V gene is TRBV15, the J gene TRBJ2-6, with 7 bases aligning to TRBD1. CDR3 size: 18 residues. Germline V gives CDR1 LNHNV, CDR2 YYDKDF (reference sequence).

The rearrangement uses TRBV19 and TRBJ1-5, with D hard to call. V gave up 5 bases and J gave up 3 bases, with 14 bases separating them. CDR3 length: 15 amino acids. The germline V gene encodes CDR1 LNHDA and CDR2 SQIVND (reference sequence). CDR3 protein: CASSSPPGLNQPQHF. CDR3 bases: TGTGCCAGTAGTTCCCCCCCCGGTCTCAATCAGCCCCAGCATTTT.

The J gene is TRBJ2-4, the V gene TRBV4-1; 11 nucleotides align to TRBD2. The J segment lost 4 bases and the V segment lost 0 bases, leaving 11 bases of the junction unmatched. This CDR3 has 19 amino acids. Germline CDR1 and CDR2: MGHRA and YSYEKL. The CDR3 DNA follows: TGCGCCAGCAGCCAAGACGTAGAGAGGACTAGCGGGCCAAAAAACATTCAGTACTTC. This sequence encodes CASSQDVERTSGPKNIQYF.

The V call is TRBV11-2, the J call TRBJ1-3; the D is unclear. Per germline, CDR1 SGHAT and CDR2 FQNNGV. This CDR3 is 15 amino acids long. V dropped 1 base and J dropped 2 bases, with 9 bases sitting between them. The CDR3 protein is CASSLGTLPGNTIYF. CDR3 nucleotide sequence: TGTGCCAGCAGCTTAGGAACCCTACCTGGAAACACCATATATTTT.

CDR3 DNA: TGCGCCAGCAGCAATGGACAGTACAATGAGCAGTTCTTC. It codes for CASSNGQYNEQFF. The chain links TRBV5-1 to TRBJ2-1; tentatively, D is TRBD1 (6 bases). Germline CDR1 is SGHRS and CDR2 is YFSETQ. V lost 4 bases and J lost 4, with 9 bases in between. CDR3 length equals 13 residues. Together with reference TRBV5-1 and TRBJ2-1, the CDR3 gives the full variable domain: KAGVTQTPRYLIKTRGQQVTLSCSPISGHRSVSWYQQTPGQGLQFLFEYFSETQRNKGNFPGRFSGRQFSNSRSEMNVSTLELGDSALYLCASSNGQYNEQFFGPGTRLTVL.

This chain uses TRBV9 with TRBJ1-1, with 9 bases matching TRBD1. The CDR3 covers 16 residues. J was trimmed by 6 bases and V by 4 bases; bases with no gene match: 13. Germline V lookup: CDR1 SGDLS, CDR2 YYNGEE. This CDR3 reads CASSPQGTGILAEAFF. Written as DNA, the CDR3 is TGTGCCAGCAGCCCACAAGGGACAGGGATATTGGCTGAAGCTTTCTTT.

This chain joins TRBV7-2 and TRBJ2-7; D call uncertain. Germline CDR1 is SGHTA and CDR2 is FQGNSA. The ends were cut back, 4 bases at V and 1 base at J, with 8 bases in the middle. This CDR3 comprises 13 residues. CDR3 sequence (DNA): TGTGCCAGCAGCTCGACGGAGTCCTACGAGCAGTACTTC. Its translation is CASSSTESYEQYF.

V and J are TRBV7-3 and TRBJ2-2; D might be TRBD2 (6 bases). Germline assignment: CDR1 SGHTA and CDR2 FQGTGA. V shed 5 bases and J shed 5 bases, with 21 bases lying between them. CDR3 length: 17 residues. CDR3 nucleotides: TGTGCCAGCAGCCGAGCTGCGGGGTCCCTCGGAACCGGGGAGCTGTTTTTT. This sequence encodes CASSRAAGSLGTGELFF.

This clone was counted only a few times. This rearrangement joins TRBV11-3 to TRBJ2-1; D remains ambiguous. Trimming took off 3 bases at V and 1 base at J, with 7 bases between the two ends. This CDR3 contains 14 residues. Looked up from germline, CDR1 is SGHNT and CDR2 is YENEEA. CDR3 in amino acids: CASSLEASYNEQFF. DNA for the CDR3: TGTGCCAGCAGCTTGGAAGCGTCCTACAATGAGCAGTTCTTC.

This chain links TRBV6-6 with TRBJ2-7, with 11 bases aligning to TRBD1. The germline gives CDR1 MNHNY, CDR2 SVGAGI (reference sequence). V shed 6 bases and J 6 bases; nucleotides not matched to a gene: 10. This CDR3 is 15 amino acids long. The DNA of the CDR3 is TGTGCCAGCAGAGAATCCGGACAGGGGGCTGGCGAGCAGTACTTC. This codes for CASRESGQGAGEQYF.